Sequencing of this TCR beta chain was carried out in a study of blood T cell repertoires in COVID-19. Across the whole study: Sample material is recorded as cDNA or gDNA derived from T cells, B-cell-depleted T cells, or PBMCs.

There are 12 residues in the CDR3. Trimming stripped 3 bases from V and 7 bases from J, with 12 bases between. Germline V gene data show CDR1 as GTSNPN and CDR2 as SVGIG (reference sequence). Original methodology: Amplification with reference gene primers provided the estimates of nucleated cell counts. The repertoire was sequenced with immunoSEQ multiplex PCR; TCRdb's copy has only in-frame clones and lacks some. The V and J calls and clone size come from that table; D and trimming were worked out from the DNA. The sample shows 40,000 or so clones, 65% to 85% of them seen only once. The rearrangement joins TRBV30 to TRBJ1-2; the D gene is possibly TRBD1 (5 bases). This clonotype was sampled from a man aged 35-49 years with active or convalescent COVID-19. Sequenced input: peripheral blood. CDR3 DNA sequence: TGTGCCTGGAGGGACATTGCGCGTGGCTACACCTTC. It codes for CAWRDIARGYTF.